This passage covers 8 T cell receptor beta chains from one sample sequenced in a study of cytomegalovirus exposure and HLA in healthy donors. Generated by immunoSEQ multiplex PCR, the TCRdb table keeps only in-frame clones and is missing some. In the table there are some 90,000 clones, roughly 90% of which are singletons. The sequencing sample was made of PBMCs. These receptors were obtained from a man between 18 and 29 years old in good health and CMV-seropositive.

V is TRBV7-9 and J is TRBJ2-7; D remains unclear. V lost 6 bases and J 0 bases, leaving 6 bases between the germline ends. Germline assignment: CDR1 SEHNR and CDR2 FQNEAQ (reference sequence). The CDR3 sequence is 12 residues long. The CDR3 sequence: CASSYSSYEQYF. The CDR3 nucleotides are TGTGCCAGCAGTTACAGCTCCTACGAGCAGTACTTC.

The chain employs TRBV27 and TRBJ1-6; a weak D match, TRBD1 (6 bases). V was clipped by 4 bases and J by 4 bases, with 20 bases between them. The CDR3 consists of 18 residues. Germline CDR1 is MNHEY and CDR2 is SMNVEV (reference sequence). Written as DNA, the CDR3 is TGTGCCAGCAGTTCGGGGGCAGGCGGGGGGCTTTATAATTCACCCCTCCACTTT. It specifies CASSSGAGGGLYNSPLHF.

A few counts support this clone. The rearrangement links TRBV10-2 to TRBJ2-7; a possible D gene is TRBD1 (6 bases). CDR3 length: 14 residues. Trimming took off 6 bases at V and 7 bases at J, with 19 bases between the two ends. Per germline, CDR1 WSHSY and CDR2 SAAADI. This CDR3 is CASRGPIQQGEQYF. CDR3 coding DNA: TGCGCCAGCAGGGGACCGATCCAACAGGGTGAGCAGTACTTC.

The sample holds a few counts of this clone. The chain is built from TRBV19 and TRBJ2-2; no reliable D call. Between the trimmed V and J ends, which lost 5 bases and 6 bases, there was a span of 13 bases. CDR3 length equals 14 residues. Germline CDR1 is LNHDA and CDR2 is SQIVND (reference sequence). The chain's CDR3 is CASSLGQAPGELFF. The CDR3 DNA sequence: TGTGCCAGTAGTCTAGGGCAGGCTCCCGGGGAGCTGTTTTTT.

The genes are TRBV7-8 and TRBJ1-3; a weak D match, TRBD1 (5 bases). V was shortened by 2 bases and J by 1 base, with 6 bases between the two germline ends. Germline V gene data show CDR1 as SGHVS and CDR2 as FQNEAQ. The CDR3 runs 14 residues. The CDR3 spells CASSLQGSGNTIYF. The CDR3 bases are TGTGCCAGCAGCTTACAGGGTTCTGGAAACACCATATATTTT.

J is TRBJ2-1 and V is TRBV5-6; 9 bases line up with TRBD2. The CDR3 totals 17 residues. Germline CDR1 is SGHDT and CDR2 is YYEEEE. Trimming at V came to 4 bases and at J to 4 bases, leaving 12 bases not matched to a gene. The CDR3 bases are TGTGCCAGCAGCACAGCCTTAGCGGGAGCTCGTTACAATGAGCAGTTCTTC. Translating gives CASSTALAGARYNEQFF.

This clone was detected only a few times. This chain uses TRBV5-4 with TRBJ2-1; the match to TRBD2 covers 11 bases. Germline trimming cut 6 bases from V and 6 bases from J; bases unmatched to any gene: 5. The CDR3 is 14 amino acids. CDR1 is SGHNT and CDR2 is YYREEE in the germline V gene (reference sequence). The CDR3 bases are TGTGCCAGCACTAGCGGGAGGTCCCTCAATGAGCAGTTCTTC. Its translation: CASTSGRSLNEQFF.

The chain joins TRBV7-8 to TRBJ1-1; 8 bases are shared with TRBD1. The CDR3 totals 16 residues. Germline CDR1 SGHVS, CDR2 FQNEAQ. Losses at the gene ends were 5 bases for V and 4 bases for J; bases not matched to a gene: 12. The CDR3 sequence: CASSPGTGSWLTEAFF. CDR3 nucleotide sequence: TGTGCCAGCAGCCCCGGGACAGGCTCTTGGCTCACTGAAGCTTTCTTT.